This paragraph covers one TCR beta chain sequence. This CDR3 has 16 amino acids. The data belong to a study of blood T cell repertoires in COVID-19. Study-level background: Sites in the United States, Italy and Spain provided acute and convalescent COVID-19 samples.

Methods used by the authors: Estimated nucleated cell counts came from reference gene primer amplification. Here immunoSEQ multiplex PCR was the method, and the copy in TCRdb shows in-frame clones only, minus some. V and J calls and clone size come straight from that table; D and trimming were deduced from the DNA. The table includes approximately 190,000 clones, roughly 84% detected once. Sequenced sample: peripheral blood. This clonotype was obtained from a middle-aged woman who had recovered from COVID-19. The genes are TRBV21-1 and TRBJ2-5; TRBD1 is the table's D call and was not checked against the DNA. TRBV21-1 is classified as a pseudogene. CDR3 protein: CASSDPGQGGSETQYF. The DNA of the CDR3 is TGTGCCAGCAGCGATCCCGGACAGGGAGGGTCAGAGACCCAGTACTTC.